This T cell receptor (beta chain) emerged from a study of cytomegalovirus exposure and HLA in healthy donors. The CDR3 extends over 15 amino acids. CDR1 is LNHNV and CDR2 is YYDKDF in the germline V gene (reference sequence). With 0 bases removed from V and 2 bases from J, the gap between germline ends came to 11 bases. Here immunoSEQ multiplex PCR was the method, and the copy in TCRdb shows in-frame clones only, minus some. The sample holds 50,000 or so clones; roughly 94% are singletons and the top ten take under 3%. This receptor was identified in a young man in good health and CMV-seronegative. The chain couples TRBV15 to TRBJ2-7; perhaps TRBD2 as D (6 bases). Sequencing input: PBMCs. The CDR3 here is CATSRDGGMTYEQYF. The CDR3, as DNA: TGTGCCACCAGCAGAGATGGGGGGATGACCTACGAGCAGTACTTC. Full variable domain (rest looked up from reference TRBV15 and TRBJ2-7): DAMVIQNPRYQVTQFGKPVTLSCSQTLNHNVMYWYQQKSSQAPKLLFHYYDKDFNNEADTPDNFQSRRPNTSFCFLDIRSPGLGDTAMYLCATSRDGGMTYEQYFGPGTRLTVT.